This entry is about one T cell receptor beta chain. This clonotype was observed a few times. Its specific antigen is unknown. The sample holds no much larger clone one base away, and base qualities are not on file. This record comes from a study of blood T cells in healthy people across ages (dated by TCRdb to between 2014 and 2016). Describing the broader study: Template switching captured roughly one uniquely barcoded TCR beta cDNA molecule per two T cells in model experiments. Using deep sequencing normalized with unique cDNA molecular identifiers, the study measured how TCR beta repertoire diversity changes with age. The donors were split into four age groups: young (average around 16 years), middle-aged (roughly 40), aged (approximately 60) and long-lived (approximately 80). Two additional independent replicas of 1 million unique cDNA reads from the same blood draw were analyzed for two donors (one aged 18 to 30 and one aged 80 or older). Study-level results and caveats: Estimates of total diversity from one million sequenced T cells were regarded as lower bounds and underestimates. Donor CMV infection status was unknown, potentially confounding age-related changes in expanded clonotypes. There was a strong correlation between observed TCR beta diversity and the percentage of naive T cells measured by flow cytometry. Observed TCR beta diversity per million T cells fell roughly linearly with age, and a significant reduction was already apparent by age around 36. The long-lived group showed more naive CD4+ T cells, fewer expanded clones and increased TCR diversity than the aged group, suggesting age selection. Conclusive comparison of naive and antigen-experienced compartments was prevented by the profiling of bulk unsorted PBMCs.

The donors were about 40 Caucasian individuals from Russia, aged about 6 to 95 years, who were systemically healthy. Ten milliliters of peripheral blood were drawn from each donor into EDTA-treated Vacutainer tubes. Ficoll-Paque density-gradient centrifugation was used to isolate PBMCs, with at least 6 million per sample. Trizol reagent was used to extract total RNA from PBMCs, with at least 6 micrograms per sample. For every donor, an aliquot of PBMCs went through flow cytometry to measure the percentages of naive CD45RAhigh/CD27high T cells. After removal of 1 base from V and 4 bases from J, the junction retains 2 bases not matched to a gene. CDR1 and CDR2, looked up from the germline V gene, are MGHDK and SYGVNS. The CDR3 holds 15 amino acids from the cysteine to the phenylalanine. Kept here is only the CDR3 DNA, which spans 45 bases and is read in frame from base 1. Receptors were amplified or captured by 5' RACE. The run used an Illumina HiSeq 2500. A second PCR of roughly 6 to 11 cycles was performed with a sample-barcoded 5' primer and a J-beta primer mix. A unique molecular identifier was introduced onto each TCR beta cDNA molecule by a template-switch 5' adaptor carrying 12 random nucleotides. At least 2.5 million CDR3-containing paired-end reads were obtained from each sample. The Mint cDNA synthesis kit, primed by a TRBC-specific oligonucleotide, was used to synthesize first-strand cDNA from all RNA. All cDNA was treated with uracil-DNA glycosylase and then went through a first 18-cycle PCR with the universal primers M1SS and BC2_uni_R. In the source study's methods: For normalization, 1 million high-quality reads were randomly selected from each sample, with every read carrying a distinct molecular identifier. Reads with shared molecular identifiers were discarded instead of being binned into consensus sequences. MiTCR, run with a Q25 quality threshold and the strictest error-elimination algorithm, handled CDR3 identification, clonotype clustering and error correction. A nonparametric unseen species model with Euler transformation was used to estimate a lower bound on total TCR beta diversity. The raw public reads went through TCRdb reprocessing: fastp at Q25, MiXCR clone calling, in-frame beta chains kept. All rows with the same CDR3 protein become a single entry with the most common DNA and genes. These V and J calls rely on TCRdb rather than the paper's analysis. Within this sample are more than 650,000 distinct CDR3 sequences, with more than 25% of them counted one time only. The top ten constitute less than 3.5% of the sample.

These same data were also listed under a study on T cells of mothers and their children. The second paper further reports: The donors were nine systemically healthy Caucasian individuals, made up of three mothers and their six children. cDNA synthesis consumed the entire amount of extracted RNA, loaded at about 1.6 ug RNA in each 15 ul reaction. In the second PCR, the M1S primer added sample barcodes and 2-4 random nucleotides. Each mother yielded over 9.5 million TCR beta CDR3 reads and each child a few million reads. TCR recombination output is similarly shaped by thymic selection in related and unrelated pairs, with a minor effect exerted by inherited differences. Normalized repertoire overlap in related mother-child pairs was always slightly higher than in unrelated mother-child pairs, but the difference was never significant. With a sensitivity of roughly 93 clones per million clonotypes, no persistent microchimeric T cell clones were detected. In the study, deep NGS was used to compare the TCR beta repertoires of mothers and children, and features distinguishing related mother-child pairs from unrelated individuals were sought. The mean age was about 38 +/- 4 years for the mothers and about 10 +/- 4 years for the children. After adapter ligation was performed with NEBNext reagents, the libraries were sequenced on an Illumina HiSeq 2000 with 100+100 nt paired-end reads. To avoid cross-contamination, the mother libraries and the child libraries were prepared a month apart and sequenced in separate runs. For each donor, between roughly 450,000 and 2,200,000 distinct TCR beta clonotypes were identified. Naive TCR beta clonotypes were estimated from low-frequency clonotypes matched to each donor's FACS-determined naive share, without sorting.

The chain is assembled from TRBV25-1 and TRBJ1-2, and 11 bases in between align with TRBD1. The source is a boy aged 10-17 years in good health. Sample: blood. The DNA is TGTGCCAGCAGTGAATCGGACAGGGGGCTCTATGGCTACACCTTC. Its coded protein is CASSESDRGLYGYTF.